One and the same sample provided the 26 T cell receptor beta chains below, sequenced in a study of OX40 agonist ivuxolimab in advanced cancers. Data came from immunoSEQ multiplex PCR; TCRdb stores just in-frame clones and leaves some out. The table records more than 45,000 clones, around nine tenths of them present only once. Sequences were derived from CD4+ or CD8+ T cells sorted from blood, sampled in a trial of the OX40 agonist ivuxolimab. These receptor sequences come from an adult with an advanced solid tumor such as melanoma, head and neck, liver or kidney cancer.

This rearrangement joins TRBV27 to TRBJ2-1; D might be TRBD2 (5 bases). There are 13 residues in the CDR3. Looked up from germline, CDR1 is MNHEY and CDR2 is SMNVEV (reference sequence). V was cut by 3 bases and J by 5 bases, with 8 bases left in between. The CDR3 region has the DNA TGTGCCAGCAGTTTCCGACTAAACAATGAGCAGTTCTTC. This codes for CASSFRLNNEQFF.

The V and J genes are TRBV27 and TRBJ1-1; no firm D call. CDR3 length: 15 amino acids. Germline lookup yields CDR1 MNHEY and CDR2 SMNVEV (reference sequence). Trimming stripped 7 bases from V and 6 bases from J, with 21 bases between. Here the CDR3 DNA reads TGTGCCAGCAAGTTTACCCCATACCCGGAGGCTGAAGCTTTCTTT. Translated, it gives CASKFTPYPEAEAFF.

The chain joins TRBV4-3 to TRBJ1-2; 8 positions match TRBD1. V dropped 1 base and J dropped 3; count of bases not matched to a gene: 7. The CDR3 loop spans 16 amino acids. Per the germline V gene, CDR1 is LGHNA and CDR2 is YSLEER. The CDR3 region has the DNA TGCGCCAGCAGCCAAGGACCGGGACAGGCGGACTATGGCTACACCTTC. It codes for CASSQGPGQADYGYTF.

The chain uses TRBV5-4 and TRBJ1-5; D ambiguous. The germline V gene has CDR1 SGHNT and CDR2 YYREEE (reference sequence). The V and J ends lost 4 bases and 0 bases respectively, with 20 bases between them. The CDR3 covers 18 residues. The CDR3 loop is CASSQNRLGPDSNQPQHF. Written as DNA, the CDR3 is TGTGCCAGCAGCCAAAACCGCCTCGGGCCGGATAGCAATCAGCCCCAGCATTTT.

This clone was picked up a small number of times. The chain has TRBV7-9 and TRBJ1-4, with 8 bases aligning to TRBD1. The CDR3 is 16 residues long. The ends lost 5 bases at V and 5 bases at J; junction bases unmatched: 10. Germline CDR1 and CDR2: SEHNR and FQNEAQ (reference sequence). In DNA, the CDR3 is TGTGCCAGCAGCAGGACAGGGCTGAACGAAAATGAAAAACTGTTTTTT. This gives the protein CASSRTGLNENEKLFF.

The rearrangement links TRBV28 to TRBJ2-7, with 12 bases that match TRBD2. CDR1 MDHEN and CDR2 SYDVKM come from the germline V gene. After removal of 10 bases from V and 6 bases from J, the junction contained 10 bases not matched to a gene. The CDR3 sequence is 14 residues long. CDR3: CAIRSSSGRAEQYF. The CDR3 DNA reads TGTGCCATACGCTCCTCTAGCGGGAGGGCCGAGCAGTACTTC.

The J gene is TRBJ2-7, the V gene TRBV7-2; 10 nucleotides agree with TRBD2. Germline CDR1 is SGHTA and CDR2 is FQGNSA. V was pared by 4 bases and J by 1 base, with 4 bases of the junction left unmatched. This CDR3 comprises 15 residues. The DNA of the CDR3 is TGTGCCAGCAGCTGGTTAGCGGGAGGTTCCTACGAGCAGTACTTC. Protein product: CASSWLAGGSYEQYF.

The gene calls are TRBV13 and TRBJ2-1; 11 bases fit TRBD2. The V segment lost 3 bases and the J segment 8 bases; nucleotides outside the gene matches: 3. Germline V gene sequence: CDR1 PRHDT, CDR2 FYEKMQ (reference sequence). This CDR3 spans 14 amino acids. CDR3 bases: TGTGCCAGCAGCTTGGGACTAGCGGACTATGAGCAGTTCTTC. The encoded protein is CASSLGLADYEQFF.

This chain connects TRBV5-1 to TRBJ1-5; 7 bases are shared with TRBD1. The CDR3 is 15 residues long. The germline gives CDR1 SGHRS, CDR2 YFSETQ. V gave up 9 bases and J gave up 0 bases; unmatched junction bases: 9. The CDR3 here is CAIPGQNNSNQPQHF. In DNA, the CDR3 is TGCGCCATTCCGGGACAGAACAATAGCAATCAGCCCCAGCATTTT.

The V gene is TRBV6-6, the J gene TRBJ1-2; D gene unclear. V shed 6 bases and J shed 4 bases, with 15 bases lying between them. This CDR3 is 14 amino acids long. Germline CDR1 reads MNHNY; CDR2 reads SVGAGI (reference sequence). Here the CDR3 reads CASRRRGRIYGYTF. CDR3 nucleotide sequence: TGTGCCAGCAGGCGCCGAGGACGGATCTATGGCTACACCTTC.

The chain combines TRBV2 with TRBJ2-1; 8 bases match TRBD2. The V and J ends lost 6 bases and 6 bases, in that order; junction bases with no gene match: 7. The CDR3 has 14 amino acids. Per germline, CDR1 SNHLY and CDR2 FYNNEI. The CDR3 DNA follows: TGTGCCAGCAGCGCGGGGGGCCGGCGCAATGAGCAGTTCTTC. It specifies CASSAGGRRNEQFF.

This chain uses TRBV19 with TRBJ1-1; weak D call: TRBD1 (5 bases). Trimming took 10 bases from V and 2 from J, leaving 14 bases between them. The CDR3 has 13 residues. Germline V gene sequence: CDR1 LNHDA, CDR2 SQIVND (reference sequence). The CDR3 DNA sequence: TGTGCCACTGCTGAGGGGATAAACACTGAAGCTTTCTTT. Its protein is CATAEGINTEAFF.

The chain carries TRBV9 and TRBJ1-4; 10 bases map to TRBD1. Per germline, CDR1 SGDLS and CDR2 YYNGEE. The CDR3 has 17 amino acids. The J segment lost 5 bases and the V segment lost 0 bases, leaving 7 bases of the junction unmatched. This CDR3 is CASSVGQGQGMNEKLFF. As DNA, the CDR3 is TGTGCCAGCAGCGTAGGCCAGGGACAGGGGATGAATGAAAAACTGTTTTTT.

V gene TRBV5-1 combines with J gene TRBJ2-3, with a possible D match to TRBD2 (6 bases). The germline gives CDR1 SGHRS, CDR2 YFSETQ. V shed 4 bases and J shed 1 base, with 16 bases lying between them. This CDR3 contains 16 residues. CDR3 DNA: TGCGCCAGCAGCGTGGGACTCGGGTGGGGCACAGATACGCAGTATTTT. Translating it yields CASSVGLGWGTDTQYF. Together with reference TRBV5-1 and TRBJ2-3, the CDR3 gives the full variable domain: KAGVTQTPRYLIKTRGQQVTLSCSPISGHRSVSWYQQTPGQGLQFLFEYFSETQRNKGNFPGRFSGRQFSNSRSEMNVSTLELGDSALYLCASSVGLGWGTDTQYFGPGTRLTVL.

This clone occurred a few times. V gene TRBV6-1 combines with J gene TRBJ2-3; no clear D gene. This CDR3 is built from 12 residues. V lost 6 bases and J lost 6, with 10 bases in between. Germline V gene lookup returns CDR1 MNHNS and CDR2 SASEGT. CDR3 coding DNA: TGTGCCAGCAGGTGGAGTGGGGATACGCAGTATTTT. Amino acid sequence: CASRWSGDTQYF.

The V call is TRBV7-8, the J call TRBJ2-1; 14 nucleotides agree with TRBD2. This CDR3 region has 14 residues. The junction had 2 bases not matched to a gene; V was cut back by 7 bases and J by 6 bases. Germline assignment: CDR1 SGHVS and CDR2 FQNEAQ. Here the CDR3 reads CASTTSGRGNEQFF. For the CDR3, the DNA is TGTGCCAGCACGACTAGCGGGAGGGGCAATGAGCAGTTCTTC. The entire variable domain, with the rest obtained from reference TRBV7-8 and TRBJ2-1, is as follows: GAGVSQSPRYKVAKRGQDVALRCDPISGHVSLFWYQQALGQGPEFLTYFQNEAQLDKSGLPSDRFFAERPEGSVSTLKIQRTQQEDSAVYLCASTTSGRGNEQFFGPGTRLTVL.

DNA for the CDR3: TGTGCCAGCAGTAGTTACAGGGGGCCCACTGAAGCTTTCTTT. Its translation: CASSSYRGPTEAFF. The rearrangement uses TRBV27 and TRBJ1-1; TRBD1 matches at 9 bases. V dropped 5 bases and J dropped 4; count of bases not matched to a gene: 5. The CDR3 length is 14 residues. Germline-derived CDR1 and CDR2 are MNHEY and SMNVEV (reference sequence).

J is TRBJ2-1 and V is TRBV5-4, with 12 nucleotides matching TRBD2. The germline CDR1 and CDR2 sequences are SGHNT and YYREEE (reference sequence). The V gene end was trimmed by 3 bases and the J gene end by 7 bases; junction bases not matched to a gene: 5. The length of the CDR3 is 15 residues. CDR3 DNA sequence: TGTGCCAGCAGCTCTCCTAGCGGGGGGGGAAATGAGCAGTTCTTC. Its protein is CASSSPSGGGNEQFF. Supplemented by reference TRBV5-4 and TRBJ2-1, the full variable domain reads ETGVTQSPTHLIKTRGQQVTLRCSSQSGHNTVSWYQQALGQGPQFIFQYYREEENGRGNFPPRFSGLQFPNYSSELNVNALELDDSALYLCASSSPSGGGNEQFFGPGTRLTVL.

The chain employs TRBV21-1 and TRBJ1-5. TRBV21-1 is flagged as a pseudogene. This CDR3 has 19 amino acids. CDR3 in DNA: TGTGCCAGCAGCAACCCGCGTCGCGGGAAATCGGGTATGGGTCAGCCCCAGCATTTT. Its translation: CASSNPRRGKSGMGQPQHF.

The rearrangement joins TRBV10-2 to TRBJ2-1, with 9 bases matching TRBD2. J was trimmed by 4 bases and V by 8 bases; bases with no gene match: 12. The CDR3 extends over 16 amino acids. Germline V CDR1 and CDR2: WSHSY, SAAADI. Here the CDR3 reads CASSRQTSGYYNEQFF. Written as DNA, the CDR3 is TGCGCCAGCTCACGACAGACTAGCGGATATTACAATGAGCAGTTCTTC.

This chain connects TRBV10-2 to TRBJ2-2; D gene unclear. The V and J ends lost 0 bases and 6 bases respectively, with 8 bases between them. CDR3 length: 14 amino acids. Germline lookup yields CDR1 WSHSY and CDR2 SAAADI. This chain's CDR3 is CASSESSWAGELFF. The CDR3 DNA sequence: TGCGCCAGCAGTGAGTCGAGCTGGGCCGGGGAGCTGTTTTTT.

This sequence joins TRBV27 and TRBJ2-1, with 9 positions matching TRBD2. The CDR3 sequence is 14 residues long. Germline V gives CDR1 MNHEY, CDR2 SMNVEV (reference sequence). Trimming cost V 2 bases and J 8 bases; bases outside gene matches: 4. CDR3 region: CASSLAGGQHEQFF. In DNA form, the CDR3 reads TGTGCCAGCAGTTTAGCGGGGGGGCAACATGAGCAGTTCTTC.

V is TRBV9 and J is TRBJ1-1; 10 bases agree with TRBD1. The CDR3 sequence is 16 residues long. J was trimmed by 5 bases and V by 5 bases; bases with no gene match: 12. Germline CDR1 SGDLS, CDR2 YYNGEE. The CDR3 here is CASRVIGTGDGTEAFF. CDR3 bases: TGTGCCAGCAGAGTAATTGGGACAGGGGATGGGACTGAAGCTTTCTTT.

V and J are TRBV7-8 and TRBJ2-1, with TRBD2 matching 8 bases. The CDR3 runs to 15 residues. Trimming cost V 7 bases and J 2 bases; bases outside gene matches: 7. CDR1 SGHVS and CDR2 FQNEAQ come from the germline V gene. CDR3 sequence reads: CASTLGAGAYNEQFF. CDR3 nucleotides: TGTGCCAGCACCCTAGGAGCGGGGGCCTACAATGAGCAGTTCTTC. Based on the CDR3 plus reference TRBV7-8 and TRBJ2-1, the full variable domain is GAGVSQSPRYKVAKRGQDVALRCDPISGHVSLFWYQQALGQGPEFLTYFQNEAQLDKSGLPSDRFFAERPEGSVSTLKIQRTQQEDSAVYLCASTLGAGAYNEQFFGPGTRLTVL.

The CDR3 nucleotides are TGTGCCAGCAGTCCCTCGACAGGGGACACTGAAGCTTTCTTT. Amino acid sequence: CASSPSTGDTEAFF. The chain has TRBV11-2 and TRBJ1-1; 8 nucleotides agree with TRBD1. Trimming removed 6 bases from V and 3 bases from J; junction bases left unmatched: 6. Germline CDR1 and CDR2: SGHAT and FQNNGV. There are 14 residues in the CDR3.

The chain couples TRBV7-9 to TRBJ1-2, with D perhaps matching TRBD1 (5 bases). Germline V gene sequence: CDR1 SEHNR, CDR2 FQNEAQ (reference sequence). V was pared by 5 bases and J by 7 bases, with 14 bases between. The CDR3 has 13 residues. Written as DNA, the CDR3 is TGTGCCAGCAGCACACCCACCGGGGCTGGCTACACCTTC. As protein: CASSTPTGAGYTF.